Listed below are T cell receptor beta chains from one sample, sequenced in a study of blood T cell repertoires in COVID-19. The method was immunoSEQ multiplex PCR; TCRdb's version includes in-frame clones alone and lacks a portion of them. The sample shows approximately 150,000 clones, about 87% of them seen only once. The material sequenced was peripheral blood. These receptors were taken from a human donor in a cohort sampled during active COVID-19. The CDR3 runs from the conserved cysteine through the conserved F or W. A D gene is named only where the DNA matches it firmly. Size values are once, few and many counts, or a class for expanded clones, and some rows have none.

D gene,clone size,J gene,V gene,CDR3 DNA,CDR3 protein
TRBD1,-,TRBJ1-6,TRBV6-5,TGTGCCAGCAGTTACTCGGAACAGGGGGGCAATTCACCCCTCCACTTT,CASSYSEQGGNSPLHF
TRBD1,-,TRBJ2-3,TRBV9,TGTGCCAGCAGCGCCCTTAGGGGACAGGGCACAGATACGCAGTATTTT,CASSALRGQGTDTQYF
-,-,TRBJ2-5,TRBV6-5,TGTGCCAGCAGTTACTCTTCAGGGAGGGAGACCCAGTACTTC,CASSYSSGRETQYF
-,once,TRBJ2-7,TRBV6-5,TGTGCCACCCAGACGGGGGGCGTTTACGAGCAGTACTTC,CATQTGGVYEQYF
-,few,TRBJ2-2,TRBV5-1,TGCGCCAGCAGTCGACAGCCGAACACCGGGGAGCTGTTTTTT,CASSRQPNTGELFF
TRBD1,-,TRBJ2-5,TRBV7-9,TGTGCCAGCAGCCCGAGACAGGGGACAGGGGAGACCCAGTACTTC,CASSPRQGTGETQYF
TRBD1,-,TRBJ1-2,TRBV5-4,TGTGCCAGCAGCTTGGGACAGGGGGCTGAGGGCTACACCTTC,CASSLGQGAEGYTF
-,-,TRBJ2-2,TRBV5-1,TGCGCCAGCAGCTTGGGAGAGAACACCGGGGAGCTGTTTTTT,CASSLGENTGELFF
TRBD1,-,TRBJ1-1,TRBV29-1,TGCAGCGTTGAAGGGGGACAGGGGGCGCACACTGAAGCTTTCTTT,CSVEGGQGAHTEAFF
-,-,TRBJ2-5,TRBV6-5,TGTGCCAGCAGAACCCTTTTGACTAGTGGGGAGACCCAGTACTTC,CASRTLLTSGETQYF
-,-,TRBJ1-3,TRBV5-1,TGCGCCAGCAGCGGGTCCACCGGGAGAAACACCATATATTTT,CASSGSTGRNTIYF
TRBD1,-,TRBJ1-5,TRBV5-1,TGCGCCAGCAGCTTGGACGGACAGGCAAATCAGCCCCAGCATTTT,CASSLDGQANQPQHF
-,-,TRBJ2-3,TRBV19,TGTGCCAGTAGCAGGGTGGCAGATACGCAGTATTTT,CASSRVADTQYF
-,-,TRBJ1-1,TRBV5-4,TGTGCCAGCAGCGCAAGTACAGGCCCCCCAGCGGCTTTCTTT,CASSASTGPPAAFF
TRBD2,-,TRBJ2-1,TRBV3-1/TRBV3-2,TGTGCCAGCAGCGTCTTTGGCGGGGGGTGGAATGAGCAGTTCTTC,CASSVFGGGWNEQFF
TRBD1,-,TRBJ1-4,TRBV4-1,TGCGCCAGCAGCCGAGGGGACAGAGATAATGAAAAACTGTTTTTT,CASSRGDRDNEKLFF
-,-,TRBJ2-3,TRBV13,TGTGCCAGCAGCTCACAGGGTACGCAGTATTTT,CASSSQGTQYF
-,-,TRBJ1-3,TRBV2,TGTGCCAGCAGGTCGGGGGGAAACACCATATATTTT,CASRSGGNTIYF
-,-,TRBJ2-7,TRBV15,TGTGCCACCAGCAGAGATGGGGGGGGCTTGCTCACCTACGAGCAGTACTTC,CATSRDGGGLLTYEQYF
TRBD2,-,TRBJ2-1,TRBV6-6,TGTGCCAGCAGCGAAACTAGCGGGGGGGCCGAGCAGTTCTTC,CASSETSGGAEQFF
-,-,TRBJ2-1,TRBV4-2,TGTGCCAGCAGCCAGACCGGCGGAGAGCAGTTCTTC,CASSQTGGEQFF
TRBD2,-,TRBJ2-5,TRBV13,TGTGCCAGCAGCCCTAGCGGGGGGGGCCAAGAGACCCAGTACTTC,CASSPSGGGQETQYF
TRBD1,-,TRBJ2-2,TRBV27,TGTGCCAGCAGCAGAAGGGACAGTCGAATGGAGCTGTTTTTT,CASSRRDSRMELFF
TRBD1,-,TRBJ1-2,TRBV5-6,TGTGCCAGCAGCTTGGGCCGCGGGACAGCCTATGGCTACACCTTC,CASSLGRGTAYGYTF
TRBD1,-,TRBJ2-5,TRBV29-1,TGCAGCGTTGATCGCAGGGGGCCCAGGACCCAGTACTTC,CSVDRRGPRTQYF
TRBD2,-,TRBJ2-2,TRBV9,TGTGCCAGCAGCCCGACCGGGACTATGAACACCGGGGAGCTGTTTTTT,CASSPTGTMNTGELFF
TRBD1,few,TRBJ2-7,TRBV27,TGTGCCAGCAGTTTATCTTCCGGGACAGCAGCCTACGAGCAGTACTTC,CASSLSSGTAAYEQYF
-,-,TRBJ2-7,TRBV7-9,TGTGCCAGCAGCCAAGAGATCTCCTACGAGCAGTACTTC,CASSQEISYEQYF
-,-,TRBJ1-5,TRBV28,TGTGCCACCAACATACAGGGATTTGTTCAGCCCCAGCATTTT,CATNIQGFVQPQHF
TRBD2,few,TRBJ2-5,TRBV7-3,TGTGCCAGCAGCCTGGGACTACAAGAGACCCAGTACTTC,CASSLGLQETQYF
TRBD1,-,TRBJ1-2,TRBV18,TGTGCCAGCTCACCCGAGACAGGGTCGACTAACTATGGCTACACCTTC,CASSPETGSTNYGYTF
TRBD1,once,TRBJ1-1,TRBV27,TGTGCCAGCAGGAGACAGGGGGCGCGAACTGAAGCTTTCTTT,CASRRQGARTEAFF
-,-,TRBJ1-2,TRBV29-1,TGCAGCGTTGAACCAGGCTACTATGGCTACACCTTC,CSVEPGYYGYTF
TRBD1,few,TRBJ1-3,TRBV27,TGTGCCAGCAGTCCCAACAGGGGAAGAGGAAACACCATATATTTT,CASSPNRGRGNTIYF
TRBD1,-,TRBJ1-4,TRBV10-3,TGTGCCATCAGAGGGACAGGGGAGGAAAAACTGTTTTTT,CAIRGTGEEKLFF
-,-,TRBJ2-7,TRBV1,TGCACCAGCATTCGACTAGAGCAGTACTTC,CTSIRLEQYF
TRBD1,-,TRBJ1-5,TRBV7-9,TGTGCCAGCAGCTCCACCCATCTAGGGACAGGGGGAAATCAGCCCCAGCATTTT,CASSSTHLGTGGNQPQHF
-,-,TRBJ1-5,TRBV27,TGTGCCAGCGGTCCAGGGCCCTCTATTCAGCCCCAGCATTTT,CASGPGPSIQPQHF
-,-,TRBJ1-5,TRBV2,TGTGCCAGCAGTGAAATGGGGGCGTTCGGTCAGCCCCAGCATTTT,CASSEMGAFGQPQHF
-,-,TRBJ2-7,TRBV5-4,TGTGCCAGCAGCTTGGACCCCACTCCCTACGAGCAGTACTTC,CASSLDPTPYEQYF
TRBD1,-,TRBJ2-7,TRBV18,TGTGCCAGCTCACCTCGGGAGCCGACAGGGGGAGGCTACGAGCAGTACTTC,CASSPREPTGGGYEQYF
TRBD2,-,TRBJ2-5,TRBV20-1,TGCAGTGCTAGTTCTAGCGGAGAGACCCAGTACTTC,CSASSSGETQYF
TRBD2,-,TRBJ2-5,TRBV19,TGTGCCAGTAGTACCCAGCGGGGGGCCAGGGGGACCCAGTACTTC,CASSTQRGARGTQYF